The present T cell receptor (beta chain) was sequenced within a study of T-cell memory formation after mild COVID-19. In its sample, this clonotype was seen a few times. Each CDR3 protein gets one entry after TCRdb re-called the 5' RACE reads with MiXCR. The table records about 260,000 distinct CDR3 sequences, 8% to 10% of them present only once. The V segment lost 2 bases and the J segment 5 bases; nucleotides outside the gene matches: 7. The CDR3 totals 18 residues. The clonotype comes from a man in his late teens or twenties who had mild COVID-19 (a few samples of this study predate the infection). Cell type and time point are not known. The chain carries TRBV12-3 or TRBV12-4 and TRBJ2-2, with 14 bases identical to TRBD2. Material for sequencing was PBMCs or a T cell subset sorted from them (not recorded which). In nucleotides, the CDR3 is TGTGCCAGCAGTTTATCCGGACTAGCGGGGGGTAGGACCGGGGAGCTGTTTTTT. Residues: CASSLSGLAGGRTGELFF.